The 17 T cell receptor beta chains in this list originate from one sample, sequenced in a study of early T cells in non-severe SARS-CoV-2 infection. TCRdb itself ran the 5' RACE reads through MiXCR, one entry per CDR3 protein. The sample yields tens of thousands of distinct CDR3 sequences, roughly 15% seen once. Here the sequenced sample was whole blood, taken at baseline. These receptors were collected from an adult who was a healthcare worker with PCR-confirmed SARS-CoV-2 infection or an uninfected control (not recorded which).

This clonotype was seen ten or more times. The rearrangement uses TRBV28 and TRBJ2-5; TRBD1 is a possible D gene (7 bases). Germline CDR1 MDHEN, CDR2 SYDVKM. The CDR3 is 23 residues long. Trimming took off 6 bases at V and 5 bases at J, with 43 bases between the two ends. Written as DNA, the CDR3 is TGTGCCAGCAGCCCCGCCCTAAAGGCTCGAGCTGCGGGACAAACAGGGGTCGGGGAGACCCAGTACTTC. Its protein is CASSPALKARAAGQTGVGETQYF.

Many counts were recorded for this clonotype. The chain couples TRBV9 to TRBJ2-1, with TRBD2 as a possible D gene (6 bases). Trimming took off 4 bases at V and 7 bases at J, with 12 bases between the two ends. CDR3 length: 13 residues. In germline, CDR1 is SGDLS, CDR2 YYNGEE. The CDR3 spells CASSQSGYNEQFF. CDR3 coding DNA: TGTGCCAGCAGCCAAAGCGGGTATAATGAGCAGTTCTTC.

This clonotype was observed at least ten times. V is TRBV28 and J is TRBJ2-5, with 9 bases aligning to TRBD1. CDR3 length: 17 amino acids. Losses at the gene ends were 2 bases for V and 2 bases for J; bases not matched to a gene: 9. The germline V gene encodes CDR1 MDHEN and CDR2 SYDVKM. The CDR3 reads CASSLTLGDRGQETQYF. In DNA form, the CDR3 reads TGTGCCAGCAGTTTAACGCTAGGCGACAGGGGGCAAGAGACCCAGTACTTC.

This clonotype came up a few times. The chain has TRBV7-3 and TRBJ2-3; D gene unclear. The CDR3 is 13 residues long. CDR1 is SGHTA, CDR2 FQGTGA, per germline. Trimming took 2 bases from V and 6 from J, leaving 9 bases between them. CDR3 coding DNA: TGTGCCAGCAGCTTATTTCCCGGGGATACGCAGTATTTT. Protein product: CASSLFPGDTQYF.

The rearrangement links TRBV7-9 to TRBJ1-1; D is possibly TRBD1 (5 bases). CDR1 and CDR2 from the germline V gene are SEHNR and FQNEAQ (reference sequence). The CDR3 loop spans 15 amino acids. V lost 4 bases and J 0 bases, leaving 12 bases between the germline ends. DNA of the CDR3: TGTGCCAGCAGCTCTCCTTCAGGGATGAACACTGAAGCTTTCTTT. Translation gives CASSSPSGMNTEAFF.

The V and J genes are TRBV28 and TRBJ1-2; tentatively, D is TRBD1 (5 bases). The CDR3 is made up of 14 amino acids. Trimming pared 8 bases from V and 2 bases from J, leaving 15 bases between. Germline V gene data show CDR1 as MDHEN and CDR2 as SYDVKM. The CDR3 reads CASQAGDLNYGYTF. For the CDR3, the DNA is TGTGCCAGCCAGGCGGGGGACCTAAACTATGGCTACACCTTC.

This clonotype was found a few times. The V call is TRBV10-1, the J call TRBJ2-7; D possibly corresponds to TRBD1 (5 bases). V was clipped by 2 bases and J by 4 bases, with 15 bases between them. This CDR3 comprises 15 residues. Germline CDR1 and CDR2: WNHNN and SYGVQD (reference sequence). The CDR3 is CASSERVEGAYEQYF. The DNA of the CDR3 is TGCGCCAGCAGTGAGAGGGTTGAAGGGGCGTACGAGCAGTACTTC.

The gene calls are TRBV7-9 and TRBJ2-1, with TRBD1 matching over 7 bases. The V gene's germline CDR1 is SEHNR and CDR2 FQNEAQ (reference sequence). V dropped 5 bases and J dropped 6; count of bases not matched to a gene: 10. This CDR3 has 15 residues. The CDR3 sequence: CASSIKGALPNEQFF. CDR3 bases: TGTGCCAGCAGCATAAAGGGGGCGCTTCCCAATGAGCAGTTCTTC. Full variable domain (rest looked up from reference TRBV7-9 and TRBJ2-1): DTGVSQNPRHKITKRGQNVTFRCDPISEHNRLYWYRQTLGQGPEFLTYFQNEAQLEKSRLLSDRFSAERPKGSFSTLEIQRTEQGDSAMYLCASSIKGALPNEQFFGPGTRLTVL.

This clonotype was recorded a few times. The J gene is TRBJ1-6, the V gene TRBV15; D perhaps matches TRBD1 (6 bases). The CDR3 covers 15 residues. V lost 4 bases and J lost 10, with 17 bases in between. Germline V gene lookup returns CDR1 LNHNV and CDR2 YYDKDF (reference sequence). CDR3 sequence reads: CATSTRGGRRSPLHF. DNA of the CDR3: TGTGCCACCAGCACCCGGGGGGGGCGCAGGTCACCCCTCCACTTT.

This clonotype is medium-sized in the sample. Written as DNA, the CDR3 is TGCAGTGCTAGAGATGGGGGGGAAATTAACTATGGCTACACCTTC. Its protein product is CSARDGGEINYGYTF. The rearrangement joins TRBV20-1 to TRBJ1-2, with D tentatively TRBD1 (5 bases). The CDR3 contains 15 residues. Germline CDR1 reads DFQATT; CDR2 reads SNEGSKA (reference sequence). V dropped 0 bases and J dropped 1 base, with 12 bases sitting between them.

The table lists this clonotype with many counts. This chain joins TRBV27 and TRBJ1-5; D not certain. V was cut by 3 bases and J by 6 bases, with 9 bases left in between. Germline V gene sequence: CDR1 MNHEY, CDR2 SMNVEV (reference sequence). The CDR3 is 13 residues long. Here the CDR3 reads CASSFIVGQPQHF. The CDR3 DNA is TGTGCCAGCAGTTTCATCGTGGGTCAGCCCCAGCATTTT.

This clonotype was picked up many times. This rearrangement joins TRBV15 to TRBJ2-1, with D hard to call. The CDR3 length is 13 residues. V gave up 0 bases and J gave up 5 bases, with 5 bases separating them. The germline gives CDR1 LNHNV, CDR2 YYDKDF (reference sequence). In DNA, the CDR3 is TGTGCCACCAGCAGAGATCATGACAATGAGCAGTTCTTC. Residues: CATSRDHDNEQFF.

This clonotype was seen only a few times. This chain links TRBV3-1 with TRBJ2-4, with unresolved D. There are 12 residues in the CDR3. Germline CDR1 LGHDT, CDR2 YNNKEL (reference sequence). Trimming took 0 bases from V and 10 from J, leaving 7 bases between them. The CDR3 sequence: CASSQDYPIQYF. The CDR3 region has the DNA TGTGCCAGCAGCCAAGATTACCCTATTCAGTACTTC.

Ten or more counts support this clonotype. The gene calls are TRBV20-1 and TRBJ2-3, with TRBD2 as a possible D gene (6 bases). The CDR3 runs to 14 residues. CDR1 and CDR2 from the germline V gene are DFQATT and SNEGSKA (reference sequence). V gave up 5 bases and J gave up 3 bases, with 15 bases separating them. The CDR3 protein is CSARGLLRTDTQYF. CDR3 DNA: TGCAGTGCTCGTGGACTACTAAGAACAGATACGCAGTATTTT.

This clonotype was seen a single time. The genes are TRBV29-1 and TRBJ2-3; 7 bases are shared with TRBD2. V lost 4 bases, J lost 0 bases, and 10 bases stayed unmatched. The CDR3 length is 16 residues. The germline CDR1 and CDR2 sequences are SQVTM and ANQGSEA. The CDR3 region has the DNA TGCAGCGTTGTGTTTGGCGGGGGTATTAGCACAGATACGCAGTATTTT. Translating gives CSVVFGGGISTDTQYF.

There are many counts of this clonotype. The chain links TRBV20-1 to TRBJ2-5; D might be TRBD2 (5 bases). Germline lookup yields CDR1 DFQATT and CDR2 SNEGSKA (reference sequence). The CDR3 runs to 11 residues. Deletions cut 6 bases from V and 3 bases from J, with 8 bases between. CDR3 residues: CSAGKEETQYF. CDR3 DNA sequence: TGCAGTGCCGGGAAGGAAGAGACCCAGTACTTC.

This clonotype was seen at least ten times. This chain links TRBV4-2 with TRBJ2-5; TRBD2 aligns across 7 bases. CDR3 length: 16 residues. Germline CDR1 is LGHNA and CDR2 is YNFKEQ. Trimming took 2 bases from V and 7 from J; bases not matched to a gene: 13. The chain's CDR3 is CASSQRASGDSGTQYF. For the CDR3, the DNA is TGTGCCAGCAGCCAAAGGGCTAGCGGAGATTCGGGGACCCAGTACTTC.